This T cell receptor beta chain was retrieved from a study of tumor and adjacent non-tumor tissue in lung cancer. Background on the study: On average, productive TCRbeta reads reached 4 million to 5 million per sample. Study observations and caveats: Tumor repertoires had a smaller top 100 clone share than normal lung. TCR diversity was significantly greater in tumor than normal lung tissue.

Concerning this clonotype itself: No antigen is known for it. One end of the junction varies from germline; a read error may be responsible.

Germline V gene data show CDR1 as SGHKS and CDR2 as YYEKEE (reference sequence). There are 15 residues in the CDR3. The template was RNA from unsorted bulk tissue. Donors were chemotherapy-naive, newly diagnosed lung cancer surgical patients in China, August–late 2014. The library came from three nested PCR rounds adapted from ARM-PCR protocols. TCRdb independently ran MiXCR on the multiplex PCR reads; one entry per CDR3 protein. This table has around 140,000 distinct CDR3 sequences, approximately 72% appearing once. The sequence was obtained from a man aged 55 to 70 with small cell lung cancer. The specimen sequenced was lung tumor tissue. This chain connects TRBV5-5 to TRBJ2-5, with a possible D match to TRBD2 (6 bases). The CDR3 region has the DNA TGTGTCAGCAGCCCGGCCGGGACTCCTCAGGAGACCCAGTACTTC. Protein sequence: CVSSPAGTPQETQYF.